The sequence of this T cell receptor beta chain was determined in a study of molecular identifiers for immune sequencing clone quantification. V gave up 0 bases and J gave up 0 bases, with 15 bases separating them. This CDR3 comprises 18 residues. Germline V CDR1 and CDR2: DFQATT, SNEGSKA (reference sequence). A single count supports this clonotype. The antigen is undetermined. This CDR3 fails to terminate in the conserved phenylalanine or tryptophan, so it likely reflects a read error. TCRdb redid the calling of the PCR reads with MiXCR, one entry per CDR3 protein. The sample has approximately 320,000 distinct CDR3 sequences, 24% seen once. Whole-study findings and limits: Clonotypes surpassing 20 RNA copies contained over 97% of effector molecules, versus under 1% in naive cells.

Sequenced: naive CD8+ T cells from blood, with Jurkat cell RNA spiked in. Stated subset: FACS-sorted CD8+CD4-CCR7+CD45RA+ naive T cells. The clonotype was recovered from a human donor in good health. Some libraries in this study had Jurkat cell RNA spiked in. The rearrangement links TRBV20-1 to TRBJ2-6, with D possibly being TRBD2 (6 bases). CDR3 sequence reads: CSARDRGGTFSGANVLTS. For the CDR3, the DNA is TGCAGTGCTAGAGATCGTGGCGGGACCTTCTCTGGGGCCAACGTCCTGACTTCC.